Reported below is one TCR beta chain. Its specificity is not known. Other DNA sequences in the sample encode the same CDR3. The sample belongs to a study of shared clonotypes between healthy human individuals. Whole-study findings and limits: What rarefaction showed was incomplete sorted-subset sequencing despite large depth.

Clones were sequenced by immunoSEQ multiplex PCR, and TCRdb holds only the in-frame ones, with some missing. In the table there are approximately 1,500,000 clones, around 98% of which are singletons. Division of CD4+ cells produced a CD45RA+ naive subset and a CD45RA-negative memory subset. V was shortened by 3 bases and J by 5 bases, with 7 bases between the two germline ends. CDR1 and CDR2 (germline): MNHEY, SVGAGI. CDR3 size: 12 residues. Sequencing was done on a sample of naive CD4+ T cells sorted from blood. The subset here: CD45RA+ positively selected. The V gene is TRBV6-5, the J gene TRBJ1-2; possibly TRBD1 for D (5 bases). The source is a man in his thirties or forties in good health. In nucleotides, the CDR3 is TGTGCCAGCAGTTATAGGGGTTATGGCTACACCTTC. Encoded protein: CASSYRGYGYTF.